The 2 T cell receptor beta chains given below trace back to one sample, sequenced in a study of cytomegalovirus exposure and HLA in healthy donors. The primer mix had 60 Vbeta and 13 Jbeta primers. Using immunoSEQ multiplex PCR, the repertoire was profiled, and TCRdb retains in-frame clones only, with some absent. Here the sample spans 130,000 to 150,000 clones, almost 85% being singletons. The sequenced material came from PBMCs. The source of these receptors is a man aged 25 to 45 in good health and CMV-seropositive.

V usage is TRBV18 and J usage is TRBJ1-4; TRBD1 matches 7 bases. Germline V CDR1 and CDR2: KGHSH, LQKENI. This CDR3 is built from 14 residues. Trimming at V came to 2 bases and at J to 8 bases, leaving 5 bases not matched to a gene. CDR3 amino acids: CASSPVGGGEKLFF. Here the CDR3 DNA reads TGTGCCAGCTCACCAGTAGGGGGCGGCGAAAAACTGTTTTTT.

In the case of this clone: Other DNA sequences in this specimen translate into the identical CDR3. V gene TRBV5-4 combines with J gene TRBJ2-2; D uncertain. Germline V gene data show CDR1 as SGHNT and CDR2 as YYREEE (reference sequence). V dropped 1 base and J dropped 1 base, with 5 bases sitting between them. The CDR3 spans 14 residues. CDR3 sequence: CASSLPQNTGELFF. DNA of the CDR3: TGTGCCAGCAGCTTGCCCCAGAACACCGGGGAGCTGTTTTTT.